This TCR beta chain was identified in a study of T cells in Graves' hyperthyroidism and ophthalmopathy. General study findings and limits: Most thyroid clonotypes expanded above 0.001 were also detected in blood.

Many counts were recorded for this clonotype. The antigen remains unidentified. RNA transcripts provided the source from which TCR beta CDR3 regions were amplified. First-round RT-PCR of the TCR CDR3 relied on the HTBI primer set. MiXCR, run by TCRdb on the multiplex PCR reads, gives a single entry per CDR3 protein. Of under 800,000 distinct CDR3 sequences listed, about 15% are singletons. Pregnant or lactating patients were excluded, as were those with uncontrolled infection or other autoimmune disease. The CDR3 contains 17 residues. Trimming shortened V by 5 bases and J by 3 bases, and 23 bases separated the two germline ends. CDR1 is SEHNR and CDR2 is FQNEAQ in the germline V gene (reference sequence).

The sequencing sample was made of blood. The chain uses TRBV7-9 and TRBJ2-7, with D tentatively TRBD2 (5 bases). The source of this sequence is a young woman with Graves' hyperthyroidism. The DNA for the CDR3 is TGTGCCAGCAGCCCATACTCGGGCCCCGAGGACTTCTACGAGCAGTACTTC. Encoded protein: CASSPYSGPEDFYEQYF.